This entry describes one T cell receptor (beta chain). What it binds is not known. The same CDR3 can be traced to other DNA sequences in this sample. Per germline, CDR1 SNHLY and CDR2 FYNNEI. The CDR3 loop spans 16 amino acids. Trimming took 2 bases from V and 0 from J; bases not matched to a gene: 3. The data were obtained in a study of cytotoxic CD8 clonotypes in ibrutinib-treated CLL. Study overall: Sequencing produced an average of about 280,000 productive templates and roughly 89,000 productive rearrangements per sample.

Using immunoSEQ multiplex PCR, the repertoire was profiled, and TCRdb retains in-frame clones only, with some absent. The data hold about 20,000 clones, with 74% observed a single time. Whole-study results and caveats: At baseline, clonality was higher than in age-matched healthy donors and correlated with CD8+ counts.

Sequencing used PBMCs, obtained before ibrutinib treatment. The chain joins TRBV2 to TRBJ1-1; 10 nucleotides agree with TRBD1. The receptor was derived from a human donor with chronic lymphocytic leukemia. CDR3 nucleotides: TGTGCCAGCAGTGAAAGGGACAGGGGAGTGAACACTGAAGCTTTCTTT. As protein: CASSERDRGVNTEAFF.